The 10 T cell receptor beta chains in this list originate from one sample, sequenced in a study of response to subunit inactivated influenza vaccine. TCRdb ran MiXCR on the RT-PCR reads and lists one entry per CDR3 protein. The top ten clones hold approximately 12% of a sample with 500,000 or so distinct CDR3 sequences, approximately 11% of them seen once. Source: PBMCs from blood, taken more than 35 days after vaccination. These receptors all come from a man aged 45-60 years who received an inactivated influenza vaccine.

This clonotype was observed at least ten times. This chain uses TRBV5-1 with TRBJ2-1; 14 nucleotides agree with TRBD2. The germline V gene has CDR1 SGHRS and CDR2 YFSETQ. This CDR3 comprises 18 residues. Trimming cost V 0 bases and J 7 bases; bases outside gene matches: 9. CDR3 amino acids: CASSLGLAGGWSENEQFF. The CDR3, as DNA: TGCGCCAGCAGCTTGGGACTAGCGGGAGGGTGGTCCGAGAATGAGCAGTTCTTC.

Notes on this clonotype: A read error may explain this, as a much larger clone is one base away. The chain has TRBV12-3 or TRBV12-4 and TRBJ2-1; 12 nucleotides line up with TRBD2. The CDR3 spans 15 residues. Trimming removed 6 bases from V and 9 bases from J; junction bases left unmatched: 9. In DNA, the CDR3 is TGTGCCAGCAGACTCGGACTAGCGGGATCCGGTGAGCAGTTCTTC. This sequence encodes CASRLGLAGSGEQFF.

This clonotype showed up just a few times. The chain employs TRBV7-9 and TRBJ2-7; 7 nucleotides match TRBD1. The V and J ends lost 4 bases and 9 bases, in that order; junction bases with no gene match: 18. This CDR3 comprises 16 residues. Germline CDR1 SEHNR, CDR2 FQNEAQ (reference sequence). The CDR3 region is CASSSPQGTAPWGQYF. In nucleotides, the CDR3 is TGTGCCAGCAGCTCACCACAGGGGACGGCCCCCTGGGGGCAGTACTTC. The full variable domain, rest sourced from reference TRBV7-9 and TRBJ2-7, is DTGVSQNPRHKITKRGQNVTFRCDPISEHNRLYWYRQTLGQGPEFLTYFQNEAQLEKSRLLSDRFSAERPKGSFSTLEIQRTEQGDSAMYLCASSSPQGTAPWGQYFGPGTRLTVT.

The chain recombines TRBV28 with TRBJ2-5; a weak D match, TRBD2 (6 bases). This CDR3 is 16 amino acids long. The germline V gene has CDR1 MDHEN and CDR2 SYDVKM. V shed 0 bases and J shed 5 bases, with 16 bases lying between them. The CDR3, as DNA: TGTGCCAGCAGTTTATGGGGGGACTTCCTGGGGGAGACCCAGTACTTC. It codes for CASSLWGDFLGETQYF.

Only a few counts were recorded for this clonotype. The chain uses TRBV27 and TRBJ2-1, with D possibly matching TRBD2 (5 bases). V was clipped by 5 bases and J by 9 bases, with 14 bases between them. This CDR3 is built from 13 residues. Germline values: CDR1 MNHEY, CDR2 SMNVEV (reference sequence). CDR3 coding DNA: TGTGCCAGCAGTCCCCCGGGGTACCGTGAGCAGTTCTTC. Its protein is CASSPPGYREQFF.

The J gene is TRBJ1-5, the V gene TRBV20-1; D gene unclear. Germline V CDR1 and CDR2: DFQATT, SNEGSKA (reference sequence). The V and J ends lost 3 bases and 0 bases respectively, with 9 bases between them. This CDR3 region has 14 residues. CDR3 sequence reads: CSASTGSSNQPQHF. In DNA, the CDR3 is TGCAGTGCTAGCACCGGGAGTAGCAATCAGCCCCAGCATTTT.

The CDR3 here is CASRTGTGSEQYF. Written as DNA, the CDR3 is TGTGCCAGCCGGACCGGGACAGGCTCTGAGCAGTACTTC. The rearrangement uses TRBV6-1 and TRBJ2-7, with 8 bases identical to TRBD1. Germline assignment: CDR1 MNHNS and CDR2 SASEGT. The CDR3 covers 13 residues. V was pared by 8 bases and J by 7 bases, with 10 bases of the junction left unmatched.

There are a few counts of this clonotype. The chain couples TRBV9 to TRBJ2-3; possibly TRBD2 for D (5 bases). This CDR3 is 15 amino acids long. Trimming shortened V by 0 bases and J by 0 bases, and 8 bases separated the two germline ends. Germline values: CDR1 SGDLS, CDR2 YYNGEE. CDR3 DNA: TGTGCCAGCAGCGTAGGCCCGGGGAGCACAGATACGCAGTATTTT. This translates into CASSVGPGSTDTQYF.

This clonotype was detected many times. Here the CDR3 reads CSALEGGNIQYF. The CDR3 region has the DNA TGCAGTGCTCTGGAGGGGGGAAACATTCAGTACTTC. J is TRBJ2-4 and V is TRBV20-1, with D perhaps given as TRBD1 or TRBD2 (6 bases each). CDR1 is DFQATT and CDR2 is SNEGSKA in the germline V gene (reference sequence). The CDR3 has 12 residues. V was trimmed by 5 bases and J by 6 bases, leaving 11 bases between them.

Turning to this clonotype: One junction end does not reproduce the germline sequence, and a read error may be involved. V usage is TRBV12-3 or TRBV12-4 and J usage is TRBJ1-1; no definite D call. The CDR3 length is 12 residues. CDR3 sequence (DNA): TGTGCCAGCAGTTTAGTGGTCCGAGAAGCCTTCTTT. As protein: CASSLVVREAFF.